This paragraph covers one T cell receptor (beta chain) sequence. Its cognate antigen is unknown. The sample belongs to a study of CD4+ T cells in melanoma. The data were produced by immunoSEQ multiplex PCR, yet TCRdb's version contains in-frame clones alone and is incomplete. The sample holds 17,000 or so clones, 65% to 85% seen once. Germline CDR1 reads MNHEY; CDR2 reads SVGAGI. V lost 1 base and J 7 bases, leaving 13 bases between the germline ends. The CDR3 contains 14 residues. Study outcomes and limitations: Diverse differentiation states were reported for melanoma neoantigen-specific CD4+ T cells. A reported correlation linked neoantigen-specific CD4+ T cells to CD8+, macrophage and B cell function.

The sequenced sample was cells from a culture (not recorded whether cultured in vitro). The source is a human donor with melanoma. This chain joins TRBV6-5 and TRBJ1-2, with D possibly being TRBD1 (5 bases). CDR3 DNA: TGTGCCAGCAGTTACTACGACGCAGGGTTTGGCTACACCTTC. Its protein product is CASSYYDAGFGYTF.